These T cell receptor beta chains were read from a single sample in a study of glioma-infiltrating T cells. TCRdb reprocessed the multiplex PCR reads via MiXCR and lists one record per CDR3 protein. Here the sample spans several thousand distinct CDR3 sequences, roughly 31% being singletons. Sequences were obtained from glioma tissue, nonneoplastic brain tissue, or PBMCs (not recorded which). The receptor source for this set is a human donor with low-grade glioma or glioblastoma, undergoing nonglioma brain surgery, or in good health (not recorded which). Each CDR3 is given with its conserved first and last residue. A D gene is named only where the DNA matches it firmly. Some rows have no size entry. The others give once, few or many, or a class for an expanded clone.

TRBV15	TRBJ2-3	.	.	TGTGCCACCAGCATCCGAAAGGAGCCGCAGTATTTT	CATSIRKEPQYF
TRBV20-1	TRBJ2-1	.	medium-sized	TGCAGTGCTCCACAAACCAGCTCCAATGAGCAGTTCTTC	CSAPQTSSNEQFF
TRBV10-3	TRBJ2-5	TRBD1	many	TGCGCCGCCGGGACAGTCCAAGAGACCCAGTACTTC	CAAGTVQETQYF
TRBV20-1	TRBJ1-1	.	medium-sized	TGCAGTGCTAGAGATCCGGGGGGTTGGACTGAAGCTTTCTTT	CSARDPGGWTEAFF
TRBV11-1	TRBJ2-3	TRBD2	many	TGTGCCAGCAGCCCCGGGGAGGGTCGTCCAGATACGCAGTATTTT	CASSPGEGRPDTQYF
TRBV7-2	TRBJ1-5	.	few	TGTGCCAGCAGCGCGCAGGGTAGCAATCAGCCCCAGCATTTT	CASSAQGSNQPQHF
TRBV4-3	TRBJ2-1	TRBD2	many	TGCGCCAGCAGCCAAGAATCAGCGGGAGGGTTCTATGAGCAGTTCTTC	CASSQESAGGFYEQFF
TRBV6-1	TRBJ2-1	TRBD2	medium-sized	TGTGCCAGCAGTTCCGGACTAGCGGGAGGGATGAATGAGCAGTTCTTC	CASSSGLAGGMNEQFF
TRBV20-1	TRBJ2-5	.	.	TGCAGTGCCAGCACTGGGGGAGAGACCCAGTACTTC	CSASTGGETQYF
TRBV7-2	TRBJ2-2	.	.	TGTGCCAGCAGCACTTTGCCCGGGGAGCTGTTTTTT	CASSTLPGELFF
TRBV6-2/TRBV6-3	TRBJ1-1	.	.	TGTGCCAGCAGCCCCCCCCCCCGACAGTATGCTTTCTTT	CASSPPPRQYAFF
TRBV15	TRBJ1-6	TRBD1	medium-sized	TGTGCCACCAGCAGGGATCCCCCGGGACAGGGGAGATCACCCCTCCACTTT	CATSRDPPGQGRSPLHF
TRBV5-1	TRBJ2-6	.	many	TGCGCCAGCAGCTTAGGGATGGGGGCCAACGTCCTGACTTTC	CASSLGMGANVLTF
TRBV5-1	TRBJ2-5	.	.	TGCGCCAGCACCCCAGTCGCCAGGGGACAACGAACCCAGTACTTC	CASTPVARGQRTQYF
TRBV6-6	TRBJ2-7	.	many	TGTGCCAGCAGTTACAAGGGGCTAAGTTACGAGCAGTACTTC	CASSYKGLSYEQYF
TRBV2	TRBJ2-1	.	few	TGTGCCAGCAGCCGGGACTCGTATAGCTCCTACAATGAGCAGTTCTTC	CASSRDSYSSYNEQFF
TRBV12-3/TRBV12-4	TRBJ1-2	TRBD1	many	TGTGCCAGCAGTTTAGGTCGGACAGGAAACTATGGCTACACCTTC	CASSLGRTGNYGYTF
TRBV28	TRBJ2-7	.	medium-sized	TGTGCCAGCAGTCTCCTTCCGGGACACCCTCGTGGGCAGTACTTC	CASSLLPGHPRGQYF
TRBV7-2	TRBJ2-3	TRBD2	many	TGTGCCAGCAGCTTACAAAGCGGGAGCGCAACAGATACGCAGTATTTT	CASSLQSGSATDTQYF
TRBV3-1	TRBJ2-1	.	.	TGTGCCAGCAGCCCCCCTTTAGGGAATTTCTACAATGAGCAGTCCTTC	CASSPPLGNFYNEQSF
TRBV20-1	TRBJ2-3	TRBD2	.	TGCAGTGCTAGAGTTGAGGCGGGAGGAGGTGATACGAAGAATTTT	CSARVEAGGGDTKNF
TRBV15	TRBJ2-3	TRBD2	once	TGTGCCACCAGCAGCGGGAGGAGAGATACGCAGTATTTT	CATSSGRRDTQYF
TRBV6-1	TRBJ2-1	.	medium-sized	TGTGCCAGCAAGGATAGCGAATCGTCCTACAATGAGCAGTTCTTC	CASKDSESSYNEQFF
TRBV30	TRBJ2-3	.	.	TGTGCCTGGAGTTCCCCGGCTGAAGATACGCAGTATTTT	CAWSSPAEDTQYF
TRBV20-1	TRBJ2-7	.	medium-sized	TGCAGTGCTAGAGATCTGAGTTCCCCTACCTACGAGCAGTACTTC	CSARDLSSPTYEQYF
TRBV24-1	TRBJ2-7	.	medium-sized	TGTGCCACCAGCCTGGACGGCTACGAGCAGTACTTC	CATSLDGYEQYF
TRBV29-1	TRBJ2-3	TRBD1	many	TGCAGCGTTGTCTCTGGGACAGGGCGCTCGGATACGCAGTATTTT	CSVVSGTGRSDTQYF
TRBV18	TRBJ1-1	.	once	TGTGCCAGCTCACCAACTTTTCGGGGGGCAGGCACTGAAGCGTTCTTT	CASSPTFRGAGTEAFF